This paragraph reports one T cell receptor beta chain. Its antigen remains unidentified. This record comes from a study of graft-versus-host responses after intestinal transplantation. Study-level information: Anti-thymocyte globulin induction was given to all recipients, followed by tacrolimus and steroids for 2 to 3 years. Study-level findings and limits: Recipient bone marrow held GvH clones, some seen earlier in ileum or blood.

Produced via immunoSEQ multiplex PCR; TCRdb's table is partial and in-frame only. The profile shows approximately 90,000 clones, 92% of them singletons. The TCR sequence derives from a human donor who was the organ donor for an intestinal transplant. The specimen was unstimulated CD8+ T cells sorted from spleen or lymph node cells, collected before transplant.

The CDR3 nucleotides are TGTGCCAGCAGCGCCAGCTCAGGGACAGCGTGGCCCCTCCACTTT. It yields the protein CASSASSGTAWPLHF. The chain uses TRBV9 and TRBJ1-6, with 7 positions matching TRBD1. The junction had 13 bases not matched to a gene; V was cut back by 3 bases and J by 13 bases. There are 15 residues in the CDR3. Germline loops: CDR1 SGDLS, CDR2 YYNGEE.